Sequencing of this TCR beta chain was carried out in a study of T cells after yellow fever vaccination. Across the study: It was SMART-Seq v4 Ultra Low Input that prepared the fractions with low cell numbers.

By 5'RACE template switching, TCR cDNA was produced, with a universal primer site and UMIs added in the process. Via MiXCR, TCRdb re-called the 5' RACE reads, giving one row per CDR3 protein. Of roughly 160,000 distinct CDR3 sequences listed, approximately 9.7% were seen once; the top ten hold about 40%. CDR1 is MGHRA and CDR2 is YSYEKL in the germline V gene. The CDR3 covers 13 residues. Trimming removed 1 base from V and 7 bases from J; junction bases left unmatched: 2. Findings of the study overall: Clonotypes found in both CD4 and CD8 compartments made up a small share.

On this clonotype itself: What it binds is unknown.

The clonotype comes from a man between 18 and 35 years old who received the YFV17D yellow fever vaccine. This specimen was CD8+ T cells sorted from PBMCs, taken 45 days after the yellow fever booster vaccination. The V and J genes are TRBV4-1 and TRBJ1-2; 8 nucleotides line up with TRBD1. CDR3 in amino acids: CASSQVQGVGYTF. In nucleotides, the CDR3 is TGCGCCAGCAGCCAAGTACAGGGGGTTGGCTACACCTTC.